Described below is a single T cell receptor (beta chain) sequence and its context. A read error is possible here, since a much larger clone lies one base away. This specimen comes from a study of early T cells in non-severe SARS-CoV-2 infection. Using its own MiXCR run on the 5' RACE reads, TCRdb lists one record per CDR3 protein. The sample consists of tens of thousands of distinct CDR3 sequences, under 15% of them appearing once. Germline CDR1 and CDR2: SGHAT and FQNNGV. Trimming took 0 bases from V and 0 from J, leaving 9 bases between them. The CDR3 spans 16 residues. V and J are TRBV11-2 and TRBJ1-3; D gene ambiguous. The TCR comes from an adult who was a healthcare worker with PCR-confirmed SARS-CoV-2 infection or an uninfected control (not recorded which). Specimen: whole blood. The CDR3 DNA reads as TGTGCCAGCAGCTTAGATACTACGGCCTCTGGAAACACCATATATTTT. It encodes CASSLDTTASGNTIYF.